One sample yielded the 8 T cell receptor beta chains listed below, sequenced in a study of blood T cell repertoires in COVID-19. Sequencing was performed with immunoSEQ multiplex PCR; in TCRdb, only in-frame clones are kept and a portion is missing. The sample consists of 65,000 or so clones, roughly four fifths of them appearing once. The material sequenced was peripheral blood. Receptor source: an elderly man with acute or convalescent COVID-19.

The J gene is TRBJ2-2, the V gene TRBV10-1; possible D gene TRBD2, 5 bases. Germline V gene sequence: CDR1 WNHNN, CDR2 SYGVQD (reference sequence). V shed 10 bases and J shed 6 bases, with 12 bases lying between them. This CDR3 has 12 residues. The CDR3 here is CATKASSGELFF. The CDR3 region has the DNA TGCGCCACCAAAGCTAGCTCCGGGGAGCTGTTTTTT.

The gene calls are TRBV4-2 and TRBJ1-4; D ambiguous. Deletions cut 0 bases from V and 8 bases from J, with 16 bases between. This CDR3 contains 16 residues. Germline-derived CDR1 and CDR2 are LGHNA and YNFKEQ. The CDR3 loop reads CASSQEWRHAVEKLFF. The DNA of the CDR3 is TGTGCCAGCAGCCAAGAGTGGCGGCACGCAGTCGAAAAACTGTTTTTT.

The CDR3 DNA sequence: TGTGCCAGCAGCCCAGGGACAGGGGGCCGAAACACTGAAGCTTTCTTT. Its protein product is CASSPGTGGRNTEAFF. This chain uses TRBV5-6 with TRBJ1-1; 12 bases agree with TRBD1. Per the germline V gene, CDR1 is SGHDT and CDR2 is YYEEEE. This CDR3 spans 16 amino acids. V dropped 4 bases and J dropped 2; count of bases not matched to a gene: 6.

The CDR3 loop is CASSARGLRGDDDYTF. The CDR3 region has the DNA TGTGCCAGCAGCGCAAGAGGCCTCAGGGGTGATGATGACTACACCTTC. V gene TRBV11-3 combines with J gene TRBJ1-2, with D possibly TRBD1 on 6 matching bases. The CDR3 has 16 residues. CDR1 is SGHNT and CDR2 is YENEEA in the germline V gene. Trimming took off 5 bases at V and 10 bases at J, with 26 bases between the two ends. Full variable domain (remainder filled in from reference TRBV11-3 and TRBJ1-2): EAGVVQSPRYKIIEKKQPVAFWCNPISGHNTLYWYLQNLGQGPELLIRYENEEAVDDSQLPKDRFSAERLKGVDSTLKIQPAELGDSAVYLCASSARGLRGDDDYTFGSGTRLTVV.

V gene TRBV10-1 combines with J gene TRBJ1-1; no definite D call. Germline V gene sequence: CDR1 WNHNN, CDR2 SYGVQD (reference sequence). Trimming removed 4 bases at V and 4 bases at J, with 10 bases between. The CDR3 extends over 13 amino acids. CDR3: CASSGSRSTEAFF. CDR3 DNA sequence: TGCGCCAGCAGTGGGTCTAGGAGCACTGAAGCTTTCTTT.

The chain couples TRBV7-2 to TRBJ2-5; TRBD1 matches 7 bases. J lost 2 bases, V lost 7 bases, and 4 bases had no gene match. From germline, CDR1 is SGHTA and CDR2 FQGNSA. The CDR3 covers 13 residues. The CDR3, as DNA: TGTGCCAGCACCCCGGACAGGCAAGAGACCCAGTACTTC. Translation: CASTPDRQETQYF.

This chain links TRBV4-1 with TRBJ1-2, with D maybe TRBD1 (5 bases). The V gene lost 1 base and the J gene lost 0 bases, with 18 bases spanning the gap. Germline values: CDR1 MGHRA, CDR2 YSYEKL. The CDR3 runs 18 residues. In DNA, the CDR3 is TGCGCCAGCAGCCAAGGATTACTTAGGAGGGACCCTAACTATGGCTACACCTTC. Translation: CASSQGLLRRDPNYGYTF.

The V gene is TRBV13, the J gene TRBJ2-5; 8 bases align to TRBD1. The CDR3 runs to 16 residues. Germline V gene lookup returns CDR1 PRHDT and CDR2 FYEKMQ (reference sequence). V lost 5 bases, J lost 0 bases, and 8 bases stayed unmatched. CDR3 DNA: TGTGCCAGCAGCATCGGACAGGGCTGGGACCAAGAGACCCAGTACTTC. Translated, it gives CASSIGQGWDQETQYF.